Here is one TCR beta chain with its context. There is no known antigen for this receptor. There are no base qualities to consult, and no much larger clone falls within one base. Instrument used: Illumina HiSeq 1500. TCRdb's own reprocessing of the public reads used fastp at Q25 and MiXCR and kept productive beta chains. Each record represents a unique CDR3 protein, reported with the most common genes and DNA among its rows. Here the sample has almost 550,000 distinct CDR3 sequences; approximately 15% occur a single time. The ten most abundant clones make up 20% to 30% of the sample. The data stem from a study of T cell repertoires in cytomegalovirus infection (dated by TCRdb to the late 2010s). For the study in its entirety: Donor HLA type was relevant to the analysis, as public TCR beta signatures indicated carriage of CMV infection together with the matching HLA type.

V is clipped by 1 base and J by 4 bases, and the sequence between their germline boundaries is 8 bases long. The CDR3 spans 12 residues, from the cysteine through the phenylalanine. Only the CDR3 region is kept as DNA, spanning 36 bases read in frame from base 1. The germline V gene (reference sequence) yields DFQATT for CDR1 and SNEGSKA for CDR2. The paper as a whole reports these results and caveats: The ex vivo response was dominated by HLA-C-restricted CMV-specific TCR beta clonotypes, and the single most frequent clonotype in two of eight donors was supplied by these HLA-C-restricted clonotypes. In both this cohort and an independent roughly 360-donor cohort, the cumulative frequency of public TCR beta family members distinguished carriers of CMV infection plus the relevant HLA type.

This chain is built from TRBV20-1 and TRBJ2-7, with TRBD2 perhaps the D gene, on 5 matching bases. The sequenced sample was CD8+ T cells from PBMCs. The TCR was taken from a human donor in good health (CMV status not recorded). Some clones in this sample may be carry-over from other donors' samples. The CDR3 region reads CSARVGEYEQYF. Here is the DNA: TGCAGTGCTAGAGTCGGGGAATACGAGCAGTACTTC.